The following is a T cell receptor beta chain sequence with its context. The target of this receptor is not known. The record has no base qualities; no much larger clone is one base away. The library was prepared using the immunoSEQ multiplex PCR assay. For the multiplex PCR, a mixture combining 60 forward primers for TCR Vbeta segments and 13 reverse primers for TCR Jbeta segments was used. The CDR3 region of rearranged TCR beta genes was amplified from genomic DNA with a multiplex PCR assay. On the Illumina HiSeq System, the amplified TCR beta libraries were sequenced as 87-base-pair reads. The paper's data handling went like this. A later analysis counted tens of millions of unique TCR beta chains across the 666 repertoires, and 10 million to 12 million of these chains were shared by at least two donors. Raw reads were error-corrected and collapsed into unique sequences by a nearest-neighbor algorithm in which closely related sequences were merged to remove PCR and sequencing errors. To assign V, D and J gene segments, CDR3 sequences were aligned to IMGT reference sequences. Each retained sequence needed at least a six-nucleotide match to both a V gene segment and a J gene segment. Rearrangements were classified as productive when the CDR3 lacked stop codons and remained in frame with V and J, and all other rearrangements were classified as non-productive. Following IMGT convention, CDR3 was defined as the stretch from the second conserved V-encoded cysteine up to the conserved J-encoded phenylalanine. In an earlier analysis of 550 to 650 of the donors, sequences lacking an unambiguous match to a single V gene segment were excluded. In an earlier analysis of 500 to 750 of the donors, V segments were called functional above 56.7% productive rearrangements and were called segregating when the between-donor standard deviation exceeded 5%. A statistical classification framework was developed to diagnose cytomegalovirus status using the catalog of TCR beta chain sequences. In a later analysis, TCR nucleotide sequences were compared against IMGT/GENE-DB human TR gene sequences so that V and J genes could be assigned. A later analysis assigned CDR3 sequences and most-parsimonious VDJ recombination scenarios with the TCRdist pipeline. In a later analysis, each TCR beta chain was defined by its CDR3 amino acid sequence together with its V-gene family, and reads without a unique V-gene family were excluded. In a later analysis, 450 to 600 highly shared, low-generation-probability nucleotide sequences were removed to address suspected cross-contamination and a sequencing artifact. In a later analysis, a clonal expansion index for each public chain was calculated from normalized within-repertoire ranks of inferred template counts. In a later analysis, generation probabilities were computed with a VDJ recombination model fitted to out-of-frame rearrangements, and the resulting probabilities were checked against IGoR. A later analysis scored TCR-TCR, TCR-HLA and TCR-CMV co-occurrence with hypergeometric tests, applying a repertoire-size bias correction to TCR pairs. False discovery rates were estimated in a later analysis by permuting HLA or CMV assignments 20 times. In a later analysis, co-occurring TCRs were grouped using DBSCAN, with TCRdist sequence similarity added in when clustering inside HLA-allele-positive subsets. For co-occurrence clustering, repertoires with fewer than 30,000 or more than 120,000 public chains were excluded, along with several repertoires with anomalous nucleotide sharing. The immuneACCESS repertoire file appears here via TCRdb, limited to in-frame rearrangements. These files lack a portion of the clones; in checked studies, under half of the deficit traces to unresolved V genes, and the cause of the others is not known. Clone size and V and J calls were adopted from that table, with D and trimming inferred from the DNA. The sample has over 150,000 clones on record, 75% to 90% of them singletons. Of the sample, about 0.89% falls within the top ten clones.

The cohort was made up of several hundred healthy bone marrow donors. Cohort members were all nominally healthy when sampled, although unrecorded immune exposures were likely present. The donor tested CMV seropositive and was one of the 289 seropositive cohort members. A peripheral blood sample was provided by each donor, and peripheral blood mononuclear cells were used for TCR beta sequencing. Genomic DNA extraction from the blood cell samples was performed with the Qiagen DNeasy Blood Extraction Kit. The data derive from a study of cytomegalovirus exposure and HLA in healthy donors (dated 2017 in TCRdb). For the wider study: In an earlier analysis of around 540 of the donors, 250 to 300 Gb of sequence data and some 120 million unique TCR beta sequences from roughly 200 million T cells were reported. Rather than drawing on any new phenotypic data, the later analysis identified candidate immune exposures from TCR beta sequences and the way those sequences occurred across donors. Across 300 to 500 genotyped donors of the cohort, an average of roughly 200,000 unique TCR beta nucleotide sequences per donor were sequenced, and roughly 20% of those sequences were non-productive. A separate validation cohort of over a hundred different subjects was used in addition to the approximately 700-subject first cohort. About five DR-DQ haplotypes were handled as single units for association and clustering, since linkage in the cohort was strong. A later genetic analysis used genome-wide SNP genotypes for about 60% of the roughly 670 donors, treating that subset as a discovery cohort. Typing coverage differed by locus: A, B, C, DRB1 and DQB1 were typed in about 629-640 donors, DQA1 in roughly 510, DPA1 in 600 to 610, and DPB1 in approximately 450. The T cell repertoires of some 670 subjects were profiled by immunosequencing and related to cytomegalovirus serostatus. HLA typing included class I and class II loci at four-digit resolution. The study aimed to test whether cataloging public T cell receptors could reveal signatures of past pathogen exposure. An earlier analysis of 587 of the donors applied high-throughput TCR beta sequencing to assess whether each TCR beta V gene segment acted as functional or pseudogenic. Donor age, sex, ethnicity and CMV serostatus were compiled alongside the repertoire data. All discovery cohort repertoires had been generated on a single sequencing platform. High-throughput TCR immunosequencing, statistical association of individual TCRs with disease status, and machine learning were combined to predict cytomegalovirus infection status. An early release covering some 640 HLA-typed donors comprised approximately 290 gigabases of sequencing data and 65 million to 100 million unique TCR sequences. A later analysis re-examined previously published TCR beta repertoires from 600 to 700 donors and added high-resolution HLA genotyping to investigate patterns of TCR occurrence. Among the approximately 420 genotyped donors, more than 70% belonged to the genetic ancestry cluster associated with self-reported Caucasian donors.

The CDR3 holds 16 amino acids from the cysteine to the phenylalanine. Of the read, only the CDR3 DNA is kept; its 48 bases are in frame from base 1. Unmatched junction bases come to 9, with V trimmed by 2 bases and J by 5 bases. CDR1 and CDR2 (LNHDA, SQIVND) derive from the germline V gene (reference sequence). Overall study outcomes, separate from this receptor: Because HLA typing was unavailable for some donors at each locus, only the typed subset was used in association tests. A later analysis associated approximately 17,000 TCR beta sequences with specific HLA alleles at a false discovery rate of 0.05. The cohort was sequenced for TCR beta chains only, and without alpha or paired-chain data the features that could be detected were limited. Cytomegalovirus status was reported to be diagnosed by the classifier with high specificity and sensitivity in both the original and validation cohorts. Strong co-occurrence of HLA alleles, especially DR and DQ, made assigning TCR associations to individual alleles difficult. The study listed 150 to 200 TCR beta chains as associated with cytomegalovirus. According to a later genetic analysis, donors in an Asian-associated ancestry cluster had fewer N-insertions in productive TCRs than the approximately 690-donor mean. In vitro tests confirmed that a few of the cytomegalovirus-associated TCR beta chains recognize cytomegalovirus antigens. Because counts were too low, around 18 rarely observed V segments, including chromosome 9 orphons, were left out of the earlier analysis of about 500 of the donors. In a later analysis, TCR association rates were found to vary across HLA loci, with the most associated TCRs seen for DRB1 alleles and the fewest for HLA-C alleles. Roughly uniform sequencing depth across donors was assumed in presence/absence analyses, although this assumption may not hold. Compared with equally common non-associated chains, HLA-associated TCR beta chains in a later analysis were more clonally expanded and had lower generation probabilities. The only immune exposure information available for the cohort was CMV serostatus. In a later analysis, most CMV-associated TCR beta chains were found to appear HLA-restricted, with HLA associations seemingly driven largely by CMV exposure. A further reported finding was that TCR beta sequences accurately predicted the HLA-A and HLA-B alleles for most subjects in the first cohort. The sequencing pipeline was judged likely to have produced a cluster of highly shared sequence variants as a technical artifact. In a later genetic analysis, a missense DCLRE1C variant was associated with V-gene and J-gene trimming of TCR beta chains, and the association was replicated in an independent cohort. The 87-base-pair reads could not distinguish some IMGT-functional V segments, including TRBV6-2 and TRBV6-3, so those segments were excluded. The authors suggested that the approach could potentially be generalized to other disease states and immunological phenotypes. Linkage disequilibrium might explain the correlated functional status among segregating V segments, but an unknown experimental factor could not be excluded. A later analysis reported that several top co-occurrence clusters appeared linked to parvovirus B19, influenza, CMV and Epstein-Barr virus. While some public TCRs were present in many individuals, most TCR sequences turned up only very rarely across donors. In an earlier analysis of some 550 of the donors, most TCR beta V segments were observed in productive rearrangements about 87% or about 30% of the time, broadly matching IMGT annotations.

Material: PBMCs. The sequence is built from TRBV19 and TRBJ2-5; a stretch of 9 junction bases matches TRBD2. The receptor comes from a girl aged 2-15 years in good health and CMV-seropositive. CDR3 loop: CASSIRGRAFLETQYF. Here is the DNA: TGTGCCAGTAGTATACGCGGGAGGGCCTTTCTCGAGACCCAGTACTTC.